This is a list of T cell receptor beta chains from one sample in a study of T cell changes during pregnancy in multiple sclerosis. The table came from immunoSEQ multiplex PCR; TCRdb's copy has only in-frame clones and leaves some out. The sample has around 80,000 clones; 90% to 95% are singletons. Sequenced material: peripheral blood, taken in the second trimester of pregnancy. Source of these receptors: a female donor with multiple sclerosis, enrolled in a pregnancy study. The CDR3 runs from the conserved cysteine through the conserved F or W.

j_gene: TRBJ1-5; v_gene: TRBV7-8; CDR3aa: CASSPTRQGWQPQHF
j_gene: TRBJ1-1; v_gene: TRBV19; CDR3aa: CASSIPLNTEAFF
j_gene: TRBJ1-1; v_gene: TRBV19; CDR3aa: CASSDTNTEAFF
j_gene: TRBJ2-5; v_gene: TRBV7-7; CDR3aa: CASSLRGLHETQYF
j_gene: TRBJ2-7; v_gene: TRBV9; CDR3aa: CASSLSGQDREQYF
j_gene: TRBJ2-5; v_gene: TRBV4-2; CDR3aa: CASSQEGLAGGRIIQETQYF
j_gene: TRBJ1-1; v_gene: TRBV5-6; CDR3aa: CASSIGTYTEAFF
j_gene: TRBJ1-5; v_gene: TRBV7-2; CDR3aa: CASSLAPYSNQPQHF
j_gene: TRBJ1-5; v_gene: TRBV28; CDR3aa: CASSPRTGNEPQHF
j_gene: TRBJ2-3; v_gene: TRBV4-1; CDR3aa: CASSRLAGVSDTQYF